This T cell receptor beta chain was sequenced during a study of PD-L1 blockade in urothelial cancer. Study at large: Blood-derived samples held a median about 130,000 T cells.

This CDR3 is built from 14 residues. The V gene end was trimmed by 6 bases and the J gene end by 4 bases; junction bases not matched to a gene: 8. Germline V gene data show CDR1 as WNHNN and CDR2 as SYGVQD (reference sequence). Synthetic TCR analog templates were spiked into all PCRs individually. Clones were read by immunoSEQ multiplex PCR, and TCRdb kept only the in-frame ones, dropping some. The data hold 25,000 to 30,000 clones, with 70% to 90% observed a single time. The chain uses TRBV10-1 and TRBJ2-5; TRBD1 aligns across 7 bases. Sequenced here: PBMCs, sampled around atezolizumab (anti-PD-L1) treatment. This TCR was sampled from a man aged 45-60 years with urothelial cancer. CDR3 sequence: CASSPDRVGETQYF. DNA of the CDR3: TGCGCCAGCAGCCCCGACAGGGTTGGAGAGACCCAGTACTTC.